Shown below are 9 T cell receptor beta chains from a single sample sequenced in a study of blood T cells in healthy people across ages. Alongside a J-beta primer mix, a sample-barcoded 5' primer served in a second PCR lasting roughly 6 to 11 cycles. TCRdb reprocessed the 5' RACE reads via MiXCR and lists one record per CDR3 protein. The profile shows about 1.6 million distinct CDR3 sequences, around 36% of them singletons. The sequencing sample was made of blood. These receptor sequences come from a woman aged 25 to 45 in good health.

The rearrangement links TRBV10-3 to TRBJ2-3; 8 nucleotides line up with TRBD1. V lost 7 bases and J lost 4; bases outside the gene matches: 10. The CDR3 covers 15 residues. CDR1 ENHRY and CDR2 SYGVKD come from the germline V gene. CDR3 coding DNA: TGTGCCATCACCCCGGCAGGGGGCCAAGCAGATACGCAGTATTTT. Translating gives CAITPAGGQADTQYF.

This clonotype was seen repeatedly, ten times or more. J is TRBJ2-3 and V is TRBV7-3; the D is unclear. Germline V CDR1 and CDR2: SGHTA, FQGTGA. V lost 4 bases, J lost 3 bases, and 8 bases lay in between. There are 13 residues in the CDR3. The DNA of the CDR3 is TGTGCCAGCAGCTCCCCGCCGACAGATACGCAGTATTTT. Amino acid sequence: CASSSPPTDTQYF.

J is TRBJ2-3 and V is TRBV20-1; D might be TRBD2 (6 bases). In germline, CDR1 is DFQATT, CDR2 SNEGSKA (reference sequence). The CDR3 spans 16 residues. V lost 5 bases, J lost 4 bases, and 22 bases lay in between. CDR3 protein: CSAERRASKWADTQYF. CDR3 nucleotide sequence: TGCAGTGCTGAGAGGAGGGCCTCTAAATGGGCAGATACGCAGTATTTT.

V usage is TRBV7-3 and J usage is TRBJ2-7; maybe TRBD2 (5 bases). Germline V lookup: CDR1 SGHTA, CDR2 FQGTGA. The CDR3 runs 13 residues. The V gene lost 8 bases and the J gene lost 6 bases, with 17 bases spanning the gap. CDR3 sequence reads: CASAWAHGLEQYF. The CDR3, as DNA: TGTGCCAGCGCCTGGGCTCATGGACTCGAGCAGTACTTC.

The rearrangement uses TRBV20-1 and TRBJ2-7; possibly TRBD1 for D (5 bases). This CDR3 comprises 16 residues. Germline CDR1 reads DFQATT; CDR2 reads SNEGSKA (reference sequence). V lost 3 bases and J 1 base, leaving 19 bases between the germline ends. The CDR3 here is CSASGAVETRSYEQYF. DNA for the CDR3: TGCAGTGCTAGTGGGGCAGTGGAGACTCGTTCCTACGAGCAGTACTTC.

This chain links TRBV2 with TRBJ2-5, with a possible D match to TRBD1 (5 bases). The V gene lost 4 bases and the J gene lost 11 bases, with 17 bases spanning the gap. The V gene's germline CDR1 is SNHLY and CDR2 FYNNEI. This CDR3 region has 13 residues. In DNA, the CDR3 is TGTGCCAGCAGTGTAGGGGCCCCACTTAAGCAGTACTTC. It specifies CASSVGAPLKQYF. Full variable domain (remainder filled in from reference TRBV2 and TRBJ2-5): EPEVTQTPSHQVTQMGQEVILRCVPISNHLYFYWYRQILGQKVEFLVSFYNNEISEKSEIFDDQFSVERPDGSNFTLKIRSTKLEDSAMYFCASSVGAPLKQYFGPGTRLLVL.

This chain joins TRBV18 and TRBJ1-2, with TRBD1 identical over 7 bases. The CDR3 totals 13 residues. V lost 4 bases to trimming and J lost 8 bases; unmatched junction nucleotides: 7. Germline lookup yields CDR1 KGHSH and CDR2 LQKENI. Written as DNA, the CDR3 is TGTGCCAGCTCACGGACAGGTTTGAACGGCTACACCTTC. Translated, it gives CASSRTGLNGYTF.

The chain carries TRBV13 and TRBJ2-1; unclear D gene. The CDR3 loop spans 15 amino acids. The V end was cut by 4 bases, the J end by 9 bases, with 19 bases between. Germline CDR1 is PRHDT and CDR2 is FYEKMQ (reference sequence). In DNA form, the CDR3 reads TGTGCCAGCAGCTCCCCCCTCCGGAGAGACTGTGAGCAGTTCTTC. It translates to CASSSPLRRDCEQFF.

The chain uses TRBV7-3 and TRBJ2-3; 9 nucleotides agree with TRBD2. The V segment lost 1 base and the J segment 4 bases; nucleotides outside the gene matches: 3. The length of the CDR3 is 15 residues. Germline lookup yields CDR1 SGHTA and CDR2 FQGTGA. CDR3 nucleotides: TGTGCCAGCAGCTTAAGTCTAGCGGGGCCAGATACGCAGTATTTT. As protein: CASSLSLAGPDTQYF.